A single sample is the source of the 27 T cell receptor beta chains below, sequenced in a study of cytomegalovirus exposure and HLA in healthy donors (dated by TCRdb to 2016 to 2017). Libraries were built with the immunoSEQ multiplex PCR assay. A mixture of 60 forward primers for TCR Vbeta segments and 13 reverse primers for TCR Jbeta segments was used in the multiplex PCR. TCRdb retrieved this table from immuneACCESS and kept in-frame rearrangements only. Not all clones are present; in checked studies, unresolved V genes account for under half, and no reason is known for the remainder. This sample comprises around 300,000 clones, roughly 90% of them detected only once. The ten largest account for about 2.5% of the sample. Input material: PBMCs. These receptors came from a woman aged 18-29 years in good health and CMV-seronegative.

V and J are TRBV27 and TRBJ1-1; the D is unclear. The length of the CDR3 is 13 residues. Between the trimmed V and J ends, which lost 3 bases and 3 bases, there was a span of 8 bases. The germline V gene encodes CDR1 MNHEY and CDR2 SMNVEV (reference sequence). CDR3 nucleotide sequence: TGTGCCAGCAGTTTTTATTTTGACACTGAAGCTTTCTTT. Its translation: CASSFYFDTEAFF.

This chain's CDR3 is CASSLAQNNEQFF. The CDR3 coding sequence is TGTGCCAGCAGTTTGGCACAGAACAATGAGCAGTTCTTC. V is TRBV27 and J is TRBJ2-1; D is undetermined. Trimming removed 3 bases from V and 5 bases from J, with 8 bases in between. Germline V gene sequence: CDR1 MNHEY, CDR2 SMNVEV (reference sequence). The CDR3 is 13 residues long.

The chain is built from TRBV6-6 and TRBJ1-2, with D possibly matching TRBD1 (5 bases). V shed 7 bases and J shed 4 bases, with 16 bases lying between them. Germline CDR1 is MNHNY and CDR2 is SVGAGI (reference sequence). The CDR3 loop spans 14 amino acids. CDR3: CASMEGRSLYGYTF. DNA for the CDR3: TGTGCCAGCATGGAGGGGCGGTCCCTCTATGGCTACACCTTC.

J is TRBJ2-7 and V is TRBV6-5; TRBD1 aligns across 9 bases. CDR1 and CDR2 from the germline V gene are MNHEY and SVGAGI. Germline trimming cut 2 bases from V and 0 bases from J; bases unmatched to any gene: 5. This CDR3 comprises 16 residues. CDR3 sequence (DNA): TGTGCCAGCAGTTACATGTTGGGACAGGGCTCCTACGAGCAGTACTTC. Protein product: CASSYMLGQGSYEQYF.

V usage is TRBV5-1 and J usage is TRBJ2-3, with D tentatively TRBD1 (6 bases). The CDR3 spans 14 residues. CDR1 SGHRS and CDR2 YFSETQ come from the germline V gene. V was pared by 2 bases and J by 1 base, with 8 bases between. In DNA, the CDR3 is TGCGCCAGCAGCTTACAGGGAGGCACAGATACGCAGTATTTT. It is translated as CASSLQGGTDTQYF. The entire variable domain, with the rest obtained from reference TRBV5-1 and TRBJ2-3, is as follows: KAGVTQTPRYLIKTRGQQVTLSCSPISGHRSVSWYQQTPGQGLQFLFEYFSETQRNKGNFPGRFSGRQFSNSRSEMNVSTLELGDSALYLCASSLQGGTDTQYFGPGTRLTVL.

The chain combines TRBV2 with TRBJ2-7; 8 positions match TRBD2. Trimming cost V 1 base and J 4 bases; bases outside gene matches: 12. The CDR3 extends over 17 amino acids. The germline V gene encodes CDR1 SNHLY and CDR2 FYNNEI. CDR3 DNA: TGTGCCAGCAGTGAAGAGGCGGGGGGCCCATCATATTACGAGCAGTACTTC. This sequence encodes CASSEEAGGPSYYEQYF.

The rearrangement joins TRBV9 to TRBJ1-1; perhaps TRBD1 as D (6 bases). The CDR3 is 15 residues long. The germline V gene encodes CDR1 SGDLS and CDR2 YYNGEE. The ends were cut back, 2 bases at V and 0 bases at J, with 11 bases in the middle. The CDR3 DNA reads as TGTGCCAGCAGCGTGACAGGTTCCATGAACACTGAAGCTTTCTTT. Translating it yields CASSVTGSMNTEAFF.

To note about this clone: Other DNA sequences of this sample code for an identical CDR3. The chain carries TRBV2 and TRBJ1-1; 7 nucleotides line up with TRBD1. The CDR3 loop spans 14 amino acids. Germline CDR1 is SNHLY and CDR2 is FYNNEI. The junction had 2 bases not matched to a gene; V was cut back by 4 bases and J by 0 bases. The CDR3 DNA is TGTGCCAGCAGTGGACAGGGAATGAACACTGAAGCTTTCTTT. Translated, it gives CASSGQGMNTEAFF.

A single count supports this clone. V usage is TRBV12-2 and J usage is TRBJ1-1. TRBV12-2 is a known pseudogene. This CDR3 has 14 amino acids. CDR3 bases: TGTGCAAGTCGCTTAGCGCGGAGGGACCCTGAAGCTTTCTTT. Protein sequence: CASRLARRDPEAFF.

V gene TRBV15 combines with J gene TRBJ1-2; tentative D call: TRBD1 (5 bases). In germline, CDR1 is LNHNV, CDR2 YYDKDF (reference sequence). Between the trimmed V and J ends, which lost 5 bases and 4 bases, there was a span of 17 bases. The CDR3 consists of 15 residues. The CDR3, as DNA: TGTGCCACCAGCGGAGGGGTGGGGCCCCGCTATGGCTACACCTTC. Its protein is CATSGGVGPRYGYTF. Full variable domain (missing parts from reference TRBV15 and TRBJ1-2): DAMVIQNPRYQVTQFGKPVTLSCSQTLNHNVMYWYQQKSSQAPKLLFHYYDKDFNNEADTPDNFQSRRPNTSFCFLDIRSPGLGDTAMYLCATSGGVGPRYGYTFGSGTRLTVV.

The genes are TRBV7-6 and TRBJ2-1, with 8 bases fitting TRBD2. The germline CDR1 and CDR2 sequences are SGHVS and FNYEAQ. The V gene end was trimmed by 5 bases and the J gene end by 0 bases; junction bases not matched to a gene: 15. The CDR3 totals 19 residues. CDR3 bases: TGTGCCAGCAGCCCACTTGTCGGGGGGGTCCCTAGCTCCTACAATGAGCAGTTCTTC. Translating gives CASSPLVGGVPSSYNEQFF.

This chain joins TRBV2 and TRBJ2-3; D may be TRBD1 (6 bases). With 5 bases removed from V and 2 bases from J, the gap between germline ends came to 14 bases. The CDR3 contains 15 residues. Germline V lookup: CDR1 SNHLY, CDR2 FYNNEI. The CDR3 sequence: CASSQQGRSTDTQYF. The DNA for the CDR3 is TGTGCCAGCAGTCAACAGGGAAGGTCCACAGATACGCAGTATTTT.

Regarding this clone: The sample carries other DNA sequences with the same CDR3. The chain links TRBV6-5 to TRBJ1-5; a possible D gene is TRBD1 (6 bases). CDR3 length equals 12 residues. The germline CDR1 and CDR2 sequences are MNHEY and SVGAGI. V was pared by 4 bases and J by 7 bases, with 8 bases between. CDR3 sequence reads: CASSSRGQPQHF. The CDR3 coding sequence is TGTGCCAGCAGTTCCAGGGGCCAGCCCCAGCATTTT.

The genes are TRBV6-5 and TRBJ1-2; 10 bases fit TRBD1. The ends lost 0 bases at V and 2 bases at J; junction bases unmatched: 0. The CDR3 length is 15 residues. Germline V gives CDR1 MNHEY, CDR2 SVGAGI. The CDR3 spells CASSYSDRGNYGYTF. The CDR3, as DNA: TGTGCCAGCAGTTACTCGGACAGGGGGAACTATGGCTACACCTTC.

This chain connects TRBV7-6 to TRBJ1-3, with D unresolved. The CDR3 contains 14 residues. The germline V gene encodes CDR1 SGHVS and CDR2 FNYEAQ. Trimming left V 2 bases short and J 2 bases short, with 7 bases between. DNA for the CDR3: TGTGCCAGCAGCTTACTCGCGCCTGGAAACACCATATATTTT. Protein: CASSLLAPGNTIYF.

This rearrangement joins TRBV9 to TRBJ2-5; D perhaps matches TRBD2 (7 bases). Germline values: CDR1 SGDLS, CDR2 YYNGEE. Trimming stripped 0 bases from V and 1 base from J, with 19 bases between. This CDR3 spans 18 amino acids. The CDR3 DNA reads TGTGCCAGCAGCGTAGAGGGCCCGTGGGGGGGGGCCCAAGAGACCCAGTACTTC. Its translation is CASSVEGPWGGAQETQYF.

CDR3 residues: CASSLGRGRRQETQYF. Written as DNA, the CDR3 is TGCGCCAGCAGCTTGGGCCGGGGGAGGCGGCAAGAGACCCAGTACTTC. This chain links TRBV5-1 with TRBJ2-5; D is perhaps TRBD2 (6 bases). CDR3 length: 16 amino acids. CDR1 and CDR2 (germline): SGHRS, YFSETQ. V dropped 0 bases and J dropped 2 bases, with 14 bases sitting between them.

The rearrangement links TRBV11-1 to TRBJ2-1, with D possibly matching TRBD1 (6 bases). The CDR3 consists of 15 residues. CDR1 is SGHAT and CDR2 is FQDESV in the germline V gene (reference sequence). Deletions cut 2 bases from V and 4 bases from J, with 12 bases between. The CDR3, as DNA: TGTGCCAGCAGCTTAAAGGAAGGACAGTACAATGAGCAGTTCTTC. It translates to CASSLKEGQYNEQFF.

The V call is TRBV7-8, the J call TRBJ1-5; TRBD1 agrees at 8 bases. Germline lookup yields CDR1 SGHVS and CDR2 FQNEAQ. The junction had 3 bases not matched to a gene; V was cut back by 1 base and J by 4 bases. The CDR3 has 15 amino acids. The CDR3 region is CASSLGTGHNQPQHF. The CDR3, as DNA: TGTGCCAGCAGCTTAGGGACAGGGCATAATCAGCCCCAGCATTTT.

The chain uses TRBV7-2 and TRBJ1-1; no clear D gene. CDR1 and CDR2 (germline): SGHTA, FQGNSA. Trimming took off 2 bases at V and 11 bases at J, with 15 bases between the two ends. The CDR3 loop spans 13 amino acids. In nucleotides, the CDR3 is TGTGCCAGCAGCTTAAATGGAGGGAACGGGGCTTTCTTT. This encodes CASSLNGGNGAFF.

The chain couples TRBV6-1 to TRBJ2-2, with D perhaps matching TRBD1 (6 bases). CDR3 size: 15 residues. Trimming left V 6 bases short and J 3 bases short, with 14 bases between. Germline CDR1 reads MNHNS; CDR2 reads SASEGT. CDR3 nucleotide sequence: TGTGCCAGCAGCTTTACAGGGATGTACACCGGGGAGCTGTTTTTT. This gives the protein CASSFTGMYTGELFF.

This clone was counted a single time. J is TRBJ2-5 and V is TRBV19, with 9 positions matching TRBD1. The CDR3 has 16 residues. Losses at the gene ends were 6 bases for V and 5 bases for J; bases not matched to a gene: 13. Germline CDR1 reads LNHDA; CDR2 reads SQIVND (reference sequence). CDR3 sequence (DNA): TGTGCCAGTAGCACCCCCGGGACAGGGACTTTTGAGACCCAGTACTTC. This gives the protein CASSTPGTGTFETQYF.

J is TRBJ2-5 and V is TRBV9, with 10 nucleotides matching TRBD2. J lost 5 bases, V lost 1 base, and 8 bases had no gene match. CDR3 size: 16 residues. The germline V gene encodes CDR1 SGDLS and CDR2 YYNGEE. The CDR3 nucleotides are TGTGCCAGCAGCGTAAGGAGCGGGGGGGCCCGGGAGACCCAGTACTTC. This gives the protein CASSVRSGGARETQYF.

This clone was found once. The chain couples TRBV7-9 to TRBJ2-3; 9 nucleotides line up with TRBD2. Germline CDR1 is SEHNR and CDR2 is FQNEAQ (reference sequence). Trimming removed 3 bases from V and 4 bases from J; junction bases left unmatched: 11. CDR3 size: 17 residues. The CDR3 nucleotides are TGTGCCAGCAGCTTCCTTCCTGGCGGGGGGGCTGCAGATACGCAGTATTTT. Translating it yields CASSFLPGGGAADTQYF.

V usage is TRBV11-2 and J usage is TRBJ2-5, with 11 bases aligning to TRBD1. TRBJ2-7 explains the end of the DNA better; the J call may be wrong. The CDR3 is 15 amino acids. Looked up from germline, CDR1 is SGHAT and CDR2 is FQNNGV. The CDR3 DNA follows: TGTGCCAGCAGCCTGGGACAGGGGGGAACCTACGAGCAGTACTTC. This sequence encodes CASSLGQGGTYEQYF.

The chain is built from TRBV2 and TRBJ1-5; D perhaps matches TRBD1 (5 bases). This CDR3 region has 14 residues. Germline values: CDR1 SNHLY, CDR2 FYNNEI. Between the trimmed V and J ends, which lost 4 bases and 0 bases, there was a span of 7 bases. The CDR3 DNA follows: TGTGCCAGCAGTGTTCAGGGTAGCAATCAGCCCCAGCATTTT. It yields the protein CASSVQGSNQPQHF.

Of note for this clone: The same CDR3 can be traced to other DNA sequences in this sample. The chain links TRBV30 to TRBJ2-1; 12 nucleotides match TRBD2. V lost 5 bases and J lost 4; bases outside the gene matches: 0. The CDR3 totals 13 residues. CDR1 is GTSNPN, CDR2 SVGIG, per germline (reference sequence). This CDR3 reads CAWGLAGYNEQFF. CDR3 nucleotide sequence: TGTGCCTGGGGACTAGCGGGATACAATGAGCAGTTCTTC.